This TCR beta chain was captured in a study of OX40 agonist ivuxolimab in advanced cancers. Across the study: Cohort: about 82% men, mean age approximately 60, aged roughly 23 to 90.

Measured with immunoSEQ multiplex PCR; TCRdb has only the in-frame clones, and not every one. The sample includes about 69,000 clones, roughly 90% of them seen just once. Germline V CDR1 and CDR2: LGHNT, FRNRAP. This CDR3 comprises 15 residues. Trimming removed 3 bases from V and 7 bases from J, with 19 bases in between. The source material was CD4+ or CD8+ T cells sorted from blood, sampled in a trial of the OX40 agonist ivuxolimab. This receptor was identified in an adult with an advanced solid tumor such as melanoma, head and neck, liver or kidney cancer. The chain carries TRBV12-5 and TRBJ2-7, with D possibly being TRBD1 (6 bases). The chain's CDR3 is CASGFPHLRGGEQYF. CDR3 DNA: TGTGCTAGTGGTTTCCCCCACCTCAGGGGCGGGGAGCAGTACTTC.